These T cell receptor beta chains were read from a single sample in a study of blood T cells in healthy people across ages. MiXCR was run by TCRdb on the 5' RACE reads, yielding one entry per CDR3 protein. Here the sample spans some 1 million distinct CDR3 sequences, under 45% being singletons. The material sequenced was blood. Receptors originate from a woman aged 60-75 years in good health. Each CDR3 is given with its conserved first and last residue. D genes are given only for firm matches. Size is omitted from some rows. Given values are once, few, many or a class for expanded clones.

abundance,d_gene,j_gene,v_gene,CDR3nt,CDR3aa
.,TRBD1,TRBJ2-7,TRBV20-1,TGCAGTGCTAGAGATCGTTTGAGGACAGGCGAGCAGTACTTC,CSARDRLRTGEQYF
few,.,TRBJ1-2,TRBV27,TGTGCCAGCAGTACCAGCCCCTACTATGGCTACACCTTC,CASSTSPYYGYTF
few,TRBD2,TRBJ2-7,TRBV20-1,TGCAGTGCTAGAGATAGCGGGGGGACCTACGAGCAGTACTTC,CSARDSGGTYEQYF
.,.,TRBJ2-5,TRBV28,TGTGCCAGCAGTTTAAGTGCCCATTATGAGCAGTACTTC,CASSLSAHYEQYF
.,.,TRBJ2-7,TRBV27,TGTGCCAGCAGTTTAGGGATTCCCTACGAGCAGTACTTC,CASSLGIPYEQYF
few,.,TRBJ2-3,TRBV20-1,TGCAGTGCTAGTCACGGAGCGGAGGTATCAGATACGCAGTATTTT,CSASHGAEVSDTQYF
.,.,TRBJ2-3,TRBV29-1,TGCAGCGTTAGGGACGGTTCAGATACGCAGTATTTT,CSVRDGSDTQYF
.,.,TRBJ1-2,TRBV7-3,TGTGCCAGCAGCGTAGACCACACGGGCTTGAGTGGCTACACCTTC,CASSVDHTGLSGYTF
.,TRBD2,TRBJ2-3,TRBV9,TGTGCCAGCAGCACCAGGACTAGTTGGGATACGCAGTATTTT,CASSTRTSWDTQYF
.,.,TRBJ2-7,TRBV27,TGTGCCAGCAGTTTTTCCCGCAGTAATTACAATGAGCAGTACTTC,CASSFSRSNYNEQYF
.,.,TRBJ2-5,TRBV19,TGTGCCAGTACCCCGACAGATTACAATGAGCAGTACTTC,CASTPTDYNEQYF
.,.,TRBJ2-3,TRBV5-1,TGCGCCAGCAGCTTGGCGCATGGCGGAGTTAGCACAGATACGCAGTATTTT,CASSLAHGGVSTDTQYF
.,.,TRBJ2-7,TRBV20-1,TGCAGTGCTAGTGAAGTGGTTGGCTACGAGCAGTACTTC,CSASEVVGYEQYF
.,.,TRBJ2-1,TRBV29-1,TGCAGCGTTGAGGTGGCAGAAGTGCCCTCCTACAATGAGCAGTTCTTC,CSVEVAEVPSYNEQFF
.,TRBD1,TRBJ2-7,TRBV7-9,TGTGCCAGCAGCCGCGCAGGACAGGGTGGTTACGAGCAGTACTTC,CASSRAGQGGYEQYF
few,TRBD1,TRBJ1-1,TRBV6-1,TGTGCCAGCAGCGTGACCGGGACAGGGATTGAAGCTTTCTTT,CASSVTGTGIEAFF
.,.,TRBJ2-2,TRBV27,TGTGCCAGCAGTTTATTTCGATCTTACACCGGGGAGCTGTTTTTT,CASSLFRSYTGELFF
few,.,TRBJ1-5,TRBV7-6,TGTGCCAGCAGCGCCACTATTAGCAATCAGCCCCAGCATTTT,CASSATISNQPQHF
.,TRBD2,TRBJ2-1,TRBV20-1,TGCAGTGCTAGCGTAGCGGGAGTGATCGGGTATGAGCAGTTCTTC,CSASVAGVIGYEQFF
.,.,TRBJ2-5,TRBV4-1,TGCGCCAGCGGAACGGGACCAGCGGGAGAGACCCAGTACTTC,CASGTGPAGETQYF
.,.,TRBJ1-1,TRBV6-5,TGTGCCAGCAGTCGGACTGCAACCATGAACACCGAAGCTTTCTTT,CASSRTATMNTEAFF
once,.,TRBJ2-7,TRBV3-1,TGTGCCAGCAGCCAAGGGTGCTACGAGCAGTACTTC,CASSQGCYEQYF
.,.,TRBJ2-5,TRBV18,TGTGCCAGCTCACCCGCGACTGACAGTTACGAGCGGTACTTC,CASSPATDSYERYF
.,.,TRBJ2-7,TRBV2,TGTGCCAGCAGGGGGGACCTTCGCTCCTACGAGCAGTACTTC,CASRGDLRSYEQYF
.,TRBD1,TRBJ2-5,TRBV7-9,TGTGCCAGCAGCCTGGGACAGATGCTTCCCAGTGAGACCCAGTACTTC,CASSLGQMLPSETQYF
few,TRBD1,TRBJ2-3,TRBV9,TGTGCCAGCAGCGTAGAGGGGGCGAAAACAGATACGCAGTATTTT,CASSVEGAKTDTQYF
.,.,TRBJ1-1,TRBV5-6,TGTGCCAGCAGCTTGGCAGCTGAAGCTTTCTTT,CASSLAAEAFF
many,.,TRBJ2-1,TRBV6-5,TGTGCCAGCAGTGAACTAGGTTACAATGAGCAGTTCTTC,CASSELGYNEQFF
.,.,TRBJ1-4,TRBV20-1,TGCAGTGCTAGATGGAGCGAAAAACTGTTTTTT,CSARWSEKLFF
.,.,TRBJ2-5,TRBV11-2,TGTGCCAGCAGCCCAAATTTTCCGGACCCGAAGTACTTC,CASSPNFPDPKYF
.,.,TRBJ1-2,TRBV3-1,TGTGCCAGCAGCCAAGATGCGTCGGGGTTGGGCGGCTACACCTTC,CASSQDASGLGGYTF
.,TRBD2,TRBJ2-1,TRBV14,TGTGCCAGCAGCCAAGTCCTAGCGGGAGGGCCCGCGTTCTTC,CASSQVLAGGPAFF
few,TRBD2,TRBJ2-1,TRBV6-5,TGTGCCAGCAGTTTACGACTAGCGGGAACCACTGAGCAGTTCTTC,CASSLRLAGTTEQFF
few,.,TRBJ2-1,TRBV5-1,TGCGCCAGCAGCTTCAAAAACAGAGCCTCCTACAATGAGCAGTTCTTC,CASSFKNRASYNEQFF
.,.,TRBJ1-1,TRBV10-3,TGTGCCACCGCGGGGGGGGCGGACACTGAAGCTTTCTTT,CATAGGADTEAFF
.,TRBD2,TRBJ2-5,TRBV2,TGTGCCAGCAGTGAACCCCGGACTAGCGGGAGCGCTTGCGATGAGCAGTACTTC,CASSEPRTSGSACDEQYF
few,.,TRBJ1-2,TRBV4-1,TGCGCCAGCAGCCAACTGACAGCTCCTAACTATGGCTACACCTTC,CASSQLTAPNYGYTF
.,.,TRBJ2-7,TRBV11-2,TGTGCCAGCAGCTTAAACGTGGGGGAAATGGACTACGAGCAGTACTTC,CASSLNVGEMDYEQYF
few,TRBD2,TRBJ2-3,TRBV5-6,TGTGCCAGCAGTTTGGGCTTCGGACTAGCCAGCACAGATACGCAGTATTTT,CASSLGFGLASTDTQYF
.,.,TRBJ2-3,TRBV6-1,TGTGCCAGCAGTGTAAAGACAGATACGCAGTATTTT,CASSVKTDTQYF
.,.,TRBJ2-7,TRBV10-3,TGTGCCATCAGGACAGACAGATCCAATGAGCAGTACTTC,CAIRTDRSNEQYF
.,.,TRBJ2-3,TRBV6-1,TGTGCCAGCAGTGACAGGGGGGGCGCAGATACGCAGTATTTT,CASSDRGGADTQYF
.,TRBD1,TRBJ2-7,TRBV4-1,TGCGCCAGCAGCCAAGAGTTAACAGGGGGACGGAAGGGGAGCTACGAGCAGTACTTC,CASSQELTGGRKGSYEQYF
once,.,TRBJ2-1,TRBV12-3/TRBV12-4,TGTGCCAGCAGCCGAGCGGGTCACACCTACAATGAGCAGTTCTTC,CASSRAGHTYNEQFF
.,.,TRBJ2-1,TRBV7-8,TGTGCCAGCAGCCCTAGACTAGGGGTTGCCCACGAGCAGTTCTTC,CASSPRLGVAHEQFF
.,TRBD2,TRBJ2-3,TRBV12-3/TRBV12-4,TGTGCCAGCAGTCGACTAGCGGGAGCGGCAGATACGCAGTATTTT,CASSRLAGAADTQYF
few,TRBD2,TRBJ2-3,TRBV7-9,TGTGCCAGCAGCCAGGGACTAGCGGGAGAGTTCACAGATACGCAGTATTTT,CASSQGLAGEFTDTQYF
.,TRBD2,TRBJ2-1,TRBV12-3/TRBV12-4,TGTGCCAGCAGTAGAGCGGGAGGGCGGAGTGAGCAGTTCTTC,CASSRAGGRSEQFF
few,TRBD1,TRBJ1-6,TRBV9,TGTGCCAGCAGCAGAGAAGGGACAGGGGCTACACCCCTCCACTTT,CASSREGTGATPLHF
.,.,TRBJ2-5,TRBV4-1,TGCGCCAGCAGCCAGCCACAGGGTTCTGCGGAGACCCAGTACTTC,CASSQPQGSAETQYF
.,.,TRBJ1-1,TRBV19,TGTGCCAGCCAACCGGGACAAGCGAACACTGAAGCTTTCTTT,CASQPGQANTEAFF
.,.,TRBJ1-1,TRBV5-1,TGCGCCAGCAGCTTGGGGACAGACCTAAACACTGAAGCTTTCTTT,CASSLGTDLNTEAFF
many,TRBD2,TRBJ2-1,TRBV5-1,TGCGCCAGCAGCTTGACAGCGGGAGGGAGCAATGAGCAGTTCTTC,CASSLTAGGSNEQFF